The 20 T cell receptor beta chains below all came from one sample that was sequenced in a study of early T cells in non-severe SARS-CoV-2 infection. TCRdb independently ran MiXCR on the 5' RACE reads; one entry per CDR3 protein. This table has some 33,000 distinct CDR3 sequences, 5.4% appearing once. Sequencing was performed on whole blood. The receptors derive from an adult who was a healthcare worker with PCR-confirmed SARS-CoV-2 infection or an uninfected control (not recorded which).

This clonotype came up many times. This chain links TRBV5-5 with TRBJ1-6, with a weak D call TRBD1 (5 bases). This CDR3 contains 15 residues. Germline CDR1 SGHKS, CDR2 YYEKEE (reference sequence). The V end lost 4 bases, the J end lost 10 bases, and 18 bases lay between the germline ends. The CDR3 loop reads CASSPGPQRESPLHF. The CDR3 DNA reads TGTGCCAGCAGCCCGGGGCCCCAAAGGGAATCACCCCTCCACTTT.

Many counts were recorded for this clonotype. The chain combines TRBV7-9 with TRBJ2-5; D is unresolved. CDR1 SEHNR and CDR2 FQNEAQ come from the germline V gene (reference sequence). V was pared by 5 bases and J by 1 base, with 8 bases between. The length of the CDR3 is 13 residues. For the CDR3, the DNA is TGTGCCAGCAGCCTACCCCCCCAAGAGACCCAGTACTTC. It codes for CASSLPPQETQYF. The variable domain in full, with the rest retrieved from reference TRBV7-9 and TRBJ2-5, is DTGVSQNPRHKITKRGQNVTFRCDPISEHNRLYWYRQTLGQGPEFLTYFQNEAQLEKSRLLSDRFSAERPKGSFSTLEIQRTEQGDSAMYLCASSLPPQETQYFGPGTRLLVL.

The chain carries TRBV2 and TRBJ1-1, with D possibly TRBD1 on 6 matching bases. The CDR3 spans 14 residues. Germline CDR1 SNHLY, CDR2 FYNNEI. The V end was cut by 7 bases, the J end by 8 bases, with 20 bases between. As DNA, the CDR3 is TGTGCCAGCACAGGGGTGGCCAGCAACGCCGAAGCTTTCTTT. The encoded protein is CASTGVASNAEAFF.

This clonotype came up many times. The V and J genes are TRBV12-3 or TRBV12-4 and TRBJ2-7, with D tentatively TRBD1 or TRBD2 (5 bases each). V dropped 5 bases and J dropped 3 bases, with 11 bases sitting between them. CDR3 length: 13 amino acids. CDR3 residues: CASSPGSGYEQYF. The CDR3 DNA reads as TGTGCCAGCAGTCCAGGGAGCGGCTACGAGCAGTACTTC.

This clonotype appeared many times. The genes are TRBV18 and TRBJ1-2; D possibly corresponds to TRBD1 (6 bases). The V end was cut by 5 bases, the J end by 5 bases, with 18 bases between. The CDR3 totals 15 residues. Germline CDR1 and CDR2: KGHSH and LQKENI. DNA for the CDR3: TGTGCCAGCTCAACAGGGCCACCTCCGGGGTATGGCTACACCTTC. It yields the protein CASSTGPPPGYGYTF.

This clonotype was picked up a small number of times. The rearrangement joins TRBV20-1 to TRBJ1-1, with D perhaps TRBD1 (6 bases). Trimming took 2 bases from V and 6 from J, leaving 19 bases between them. Germline CDR1 is DFQATT and CDR2 is SNEGSKA (reference sequence). The CDR3 sequence is 15 residues long. The CDR3 sequence is CSARWDRRAGAEAFF. The DNA of the CDR3 is TGCAGTGCTAGATGGGATAGGAGGGCAGGGGCTGAAGCTTTCTTT.

This clonotype was recorded at least ten times. This chain connects TRBV12-3 or TRBV12-4 to TRBJ1-6; 9 positions agree with TRBD1. The CDR3 totals 16 residues. Unmatched junction bases numbered 10, after V lost 3 bases and J lost 10 bases. CDR3 in DNA: TGTGCCAGCAGTTTCCTTGGACAGGGGCCTCGGTCACCCCTCCACTTT. Translating it yields CASSFLGQGPRSPLHF.

The chain combines TRBV20-1 with TRBJ1-5; the D is unclear. CDR1 and CDR2 from the germline V gene are DFQATT and SNEGSKA (reference sequence). Trimming removed 2 bases at V and 0 bases at J, with 5 bases between. The CDR3 totals 13 residues. CDR3 sequence: CSARSDSNQPQHF. DNA for the CDR3: TGCAGTGCTAGAAGTGATAGCAATCAGCCCCAGCATTTT.

The sample holds many counts of this clonotype. The chain couples TRBV5-6 to TRBJ1-1; D ambiguous. Germline V gene sequence: CDR1 SGHDT, CDR2 YYEEEE. This CDR3 is 13 amino acids long. Trimming removed 2 bases from V and 1 base from J, with 6 bases in between. Written as DNA, the CDR3 is TGTGCCAGCAGCTTTGACGAGAACACTGAAGCTTTCTTT. It yields the protein CASSFDENTEAFF. Looking up the rest from reference TRBV5-6 and TRBJ1-1 gives the full variable domain: DAGVTQSPTHLIKTRGQQVTLRCSPKSGHDTVSWYQQALGQGPQFIFQYYEEEERQRGNFPDRFSGHQFPNYSSELNVNALLLGDSALYLCASSFDENTEAFFGQGTRLTVV.

This clonotype was counted many times. The chain combines TRBV2 with TRBJ2-1, with D unclear. From germline, CDR1 is SNHLY and CDR2 FYNNEI. V was clipped by 7 bases and J by 4 bases, with 11 bases between them. The CDR3 loop spans 13 amino acids. CDR3 nucleotide sequence: TGTGCCAGCATTCAAAGCTTGTACAATGAGCAGTTCTTC. Amino acid sequence: CASIQSLYNEQFF.

The rearrangement joins TRBV28 to TRBJ1-1; no reliable D call. CDR1 is MDHEN and CDR2 is SYDVKM in the germline V gene. The ends were cut back, 7 bases at V and 1 base at J, with 7 bases in the middle. This CDR3 spans 12 amino acids. CDR3 in DNA: TGTGCCAGCAATTCAAAGAACACTGAAGCTTTCTTT. Encoded protein: CASNSKNTEAFF.

The V and J genes are TRBV7-2 and TRBJ2-1, with 9 bases identical to TRBD2. The CDR3 has 15 amino acids. V trimming: 3 bases; J trimming: 0 bases; junction bases outside the gene matches: 0. CDR1 and CDR2 (germline): SGHTA, FQGNSA. The CDR3, as DNA: TGTGCCAGCAGCTTTAGCGGGGGCTCCTACAATGAGCAGTTCTTC. This sequence encodes CASSFSGGSYNEQFF.

V and J are TRBV7-3 and TRBJ2-5; D might be TRBD2 (6 bases). CDR3 size: 16 residues. Trimming removed 8 bases from V and 2 bases from J, with 21 bases in between. CDR1 and CDR2 (germline): SGHTA, FQGTGA. This CDR3 reads CASVIPAAGSQETQYF. The CDR3 DNA reads as TGTGCCAGCGTGATCCCGGCCGCGGGGTCTCAAGAGACCCAGTACTTC.

The table lists this clonotype with many counts. CDR3 nucleotide sequence: TGTGCCAGCTCCTATGACAGGGGGGATAATGAGCAGTTCTTC. Translating it yields CASSYDRGDNEQFF. V and J are TRBV27 and TRBJ2-1; 9 nucleotides agree with TRBD1. The CDR3 is made up of 14 amino acids. The germline CDR1 and CDR2 sequences are MNHEY and SMNVEV (reference sequence). Losses at the gene ends were 8 bases for V and 7 bases for J; bases not matched to a gene: 9.

The sample holds many counts of this clonotype. J is TRBJ1-6 and V is TRBV5-1; 8 bases agree with TRBD1. Germline V gives CDR1 SGHRS, CDR2 YFSETQ. Unmatched junction bases numbered 5, after V lost 0 bases and J lost 9 bases. This CDR3 region has 15 residues. CDR3: CASSLVTGGSSPLHF. Here the CDR3 DNA reads TGCGCCAGCAGCTTGGTCACAGGGGGTAGTTCACCCCTCCACTTT.

V is TRBV4-2 and J is TRBJ1-6; D might be TRBD1 (5 bases). Germline lookup yields CDR1 LGHNA and CDR2 YNFKEQ. The CDR3 has 14 amino acids. The V end lost 0 bases, the J end lost 9 bases, and 9 bases lay between the germline ends. The CDR3 region is CASSQDQGVSPLHF. CDR3 DNA sequence: TGTGCCAGCAGCCAAGATCAGGGTGTTTCACCCCTCCACTTT.

This clonotype was found a few times. The J gene is TRBJ2-5, the V gene TRBV18; TRBD1 is a possible D gene (5 bases). This CDR3 region has 17 residues. Trimming took 3 bases from V and 3 from J, leaving 20 bases between them. Germline V gives CDR1 KGHSH, CDR2 LQKENI. For the CDR3, the DNA is TGTGCCAGCTCACCTAACTCAGGGCGACTCCTCAAAGAGACCCAGTACTTC. Residues: CASSPNSGRLLKETQYF.

This clonotype has just a few counts. The chain couples TRBV25-1 to TRBJ2-7; the D is unclear. Trimming left V 5 bases short and J 3 bases short, with 2 bases between. Germline V gene lookup returns CDR1 MGHDK and CDR2 SYGVNS. The CDR3 is 10 amino acids. The chain's CDR3 is CASSNYEQYF. DNA of the CDR3: TGTGCCAGCAGTAACTACGAGCAGTACTTC.

This rearrangement joins TRBV2 to TRBJ2-1, with TRBD1 matching 10 bases. In germline, CDR1 is SNHLY, CDR2 FYNNEI. V shed 2 bases and J 1 base; nucleotides not matched to a gene: 2. The CDR3 has 16 amino acids. CDR3 in amino acids: CASSERDRGSYNEQFF. The DNA for the CDR3 is TGTGCCAGCAGTGAAAGGGACAGGGGTTCCTACAATGAGCAGTTCTTC.

This clonotype appeared a few times. This rearrangement joins TRBV24-1 to TRBJ2-6, with 10 bases identical to TRBD1. Losses at the gene ends were 4 bases for V and 0 bases for J; bases not matched to a gene: 11. CDR1 KGHDR and CDR2 SFDVKD come from the germline V gene. This CDR3 is built from 20 residues. The CDR3 sequence: CATSDHRPGQGHSGANVLTF. The CDR3 DNA is TGTGCCACCAGTGACCACAGGCCGGGACAGGGGCACTCTGGGGCCAACGTCCTGACTTTC.